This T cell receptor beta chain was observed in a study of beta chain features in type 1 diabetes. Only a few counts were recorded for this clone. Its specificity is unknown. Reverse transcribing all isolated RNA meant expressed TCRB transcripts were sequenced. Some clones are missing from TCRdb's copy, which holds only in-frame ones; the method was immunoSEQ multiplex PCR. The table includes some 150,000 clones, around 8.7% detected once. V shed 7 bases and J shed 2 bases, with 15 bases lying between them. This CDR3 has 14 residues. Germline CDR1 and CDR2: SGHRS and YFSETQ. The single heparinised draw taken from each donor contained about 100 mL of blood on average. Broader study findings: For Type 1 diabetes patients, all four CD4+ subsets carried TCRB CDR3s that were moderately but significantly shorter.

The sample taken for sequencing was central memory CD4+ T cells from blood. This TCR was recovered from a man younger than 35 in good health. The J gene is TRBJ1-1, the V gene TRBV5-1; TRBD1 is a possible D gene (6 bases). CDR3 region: CASSREGGNTEAFF. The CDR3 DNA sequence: TGCGCCAGCTCCCGGGAGGGGGGCAACACTGAAGCTTTCTTT.